What follows describes a single T cell receptor (beta chain). No antigen is known for it. The primer mix had 60 Vbeta and 13 Jbeta primers. This table comes from immunoSEQ multiplex PCR, and its TCRdb copy is limited to in-frame clones, with some not included. This sample has about 200,000 clones, with about 79% found just once. The data originate from a study of cytomegalovirus exposure and HLA in healthy donors. Study-wide results and caveats: Later work found that TCR association rates differed between HLA loci; DRB1 had the most and HLA-C the fewest. Analyses of presence/absence relied on an assumption of roughly uniform sequencing depth across donors. Per a later analysis, HLA-associated TCR beta chains showed more clonal expansion than other, equally common TCR beta chains.

The clonotype comes from a boy between 2 and 10 years old in good health and CMV-seronegative. The specimen was PBMCs.

The CDR3 DNA reads TGCAGCGCTGGGACAGCGAACACTGAAGCTTTCTTT. It yields the protein CSAGTANTEAFF. The chain joins TRBV29-1 to TRBJ1-1; the match to TRBD1 covers 7 bases. The germline V gene has CDR1 SQVTM and CDR2 ANQGSEA. Trimming at V came to 7 bases and at J to 1 base, leaving 3 bases not matched to a gene. The CDR3 has 12 residues.